What follows are 28 T cell receptor beta chains derived from one specimen sequenced in a study of T cell changes during pregnancy in multiple sclerosis. Measured with immunoSEQ multiplex PCR; TCRdb has only the in-frame clones, and not every one. The sample includes about 36,000 clones, roughly 93% seen only once; the top ten take 0.35% to 0.45%. This specimen consisted of CD4+ T cells from peripheral blood mononuclear cells, obtained in the first trimester of pregnancy. Receptor source: a female donor with multiple sclerosis, enrolled in a pregnancy study.

The J gene is TRBJ1-5, the V gene TRBV10-3; the D gene is possibly TRBD1 (5 bases). Germline CDR1 is ENHRY and CDR2 is SYGVKD. This CDR3 is 13 amino acids long. V shed 10 bases and J shed 6 bases, with 16 bases lying between them. The CDR3 region has the DNA TGTGCCACCGGAAGCCCAGGGATTCAGCCCCAGCATTTT. It yields the protein CATGSPGIQPQHF.

J is TRBJ2-1 and V is TRBV5-4; TRBD2 agrees at 7 bases. Germline values: CDR1 SGHNT, CDR2 YYREEE (reference sequence). CDR3 length equals 17 residues. After removal of 0 bases from V and 1 base from J, the junction contained 7 bases not matched to a gene. The CDR3 DNA sequence: TGTGCCAGCAGCTTGGGGCCCGGGGGAGGGTCCTACAATGAGCAGTTCTTC. Its protein product is CASSLGPGGGSYNEQFF.

The rearrangement uses TRBV29-1 and TRBJ2-7; a weak D match, TRBD1 (6 bases). CDR1 and CDR2 from the germline V gene are SQVTM and ANQGSEA. This CDR3 comprises 13 residues. The V gene lost 3 bases and the J gene lost 4 bases, with 13 bases spanning the gap. CDR3 DNA: TGCAGCGTTGAGAGGGGGTCTAGGTACGAGCAGTACTTC. It yields the protein CSVERGSRYEQYF.

The chain has TRBV14 and TRBJ1-3; D possibly corresponds to TRBD1 (5 bases). Trimming cost V 3 bases and J 2 bases, with 20 bases left between them. The germline V gene has CDR1 SGHDN and CDR2 FVKESK. The length of the CDR3 is 18 residues. This CDR3 is CASSHRLGGFIAGNTIYF. The CDR3 DNA is TGTGCCAGCAGCCATCGTCTCGGGGGTTTTATCGCTGGAAACACCATATATTTT. The complete variable domain, with remaining parts taken from reference TRBV14 and TRBJ1-3, reads EAGVTQFPSHSVIEKGQTVTLRCDPISGHDNLYWYRRVMGKEIKFLLHFVKESKQDESGMPNNRFLAERTGGTYSTLKVQPAELEDSGVYFCASSHRLGGFIAGNTIYFGEGSWLTVV.

The J gene is TRBJ2-5, the V gene TRBV29-1; 10 bases align to TRBD1. CDR1 is SQVTM and CDR2 is ANQGSEA in the germline V gene. Trimming cost V 2 bases and J 5 bases; bases outside gene matches: 14. There are 17 residues in the CDR3. The CDR3 protein is CSVEHRRGTGVGETQYF. The CDR3 nucleotides read TGCAGCGTTGAACATCGCCGGGGGACAGGGGTGGGGGAGACCCAGTACTTC.

The CDR3 spells CASSPRNRAGPDTQYF. CDR3 bases: TGCGCCAGCAGCCCGCGGAACCGGGCGGGCCCAGATACGCAGTATTTT. V and J are TRBV5-1 and TRBJ2-3, with D maybe TRBD2 (5 bases). This CDR3 is built from 16 residues. Germline CDR1 and CDR2: SGHRS and YFSETQ. Trimming shortened V by 4 bases and J by 4 bases, and 19 bases separated the two germline ends.

V and J are TRBV4-2 and TRBJ1-2, with 8 bases matching TRBD1. The V and J ends lost 0 bases and 10 bases, in that order; junction bases with no gene match: 7. The CDR3 has 14 amino acids. The germline gives CDR1 LGHNA, CDR2 YNFKEQ. The CDR3 DNA sequence: TGTGCCAGCAGCCAAGATAGGACAGGGACGGTCTACACCTTC. Translation: CASSQDRTGTVYTF.

The chain couples TRBV5-1 to TRBJ2-4; perhaps TRBD1 as D (7 bases). There are 21 residues in the CDR3. V lost 0 bases, J lost 0 bases, and 25 bases lay in between. CDR1 is SGHRS, CDR2 YFSETQ, per germline. In DNA form, the CDR3 reads TGCGCCAGCAGCTTGGTGGGACTGACAGGGAACATGCCTCTAGCCAAAAACATTCAGTACTTC. Encoded protein: CASSLVGLTGNMPLAKNIQYF.

In DNA form, the CDR3 reads TGTGCCAGCAGCTACCAACCGGGATCTCTTGAGAGTAACGAGCAGTACTTC. Translated, it gives CASSYQPGSLESNEQYF. The chain carries TRBV11-2 and TRBJ2-7; TRBD2 is a possible D gene (5 bases). This CDR3 has 17 residues. Germline assignment: CDR1 SGHAT and CDR2 FQNNGV. The V end was cut by 4 bases, the J end by 5 bases, with 24 bases between.

This sequence joins TRBV11-2 and TRBJ2-7; 8 bases are shared with TRBD2. Losses at the gene ends were 1 base for V and 6 bases for J; bases not matched to a gene: 5. This CDR3 comprises 14 residues. From germline, CDR1 is SGHAT and CDR2 FQNNGV. The CDR3 reads CASSLAGGPLEQYF. The CDR3 DNA reads as TGTGCCAGCAGCTTAGCGGGAGGGCCCCTCGAGCAGTACTTC.

The CDR3 is CSAFVSEAFF. Written as DNA, the CDR3 is TGCAGTGCTTTTGTATCTGAAGCTTTCTTT. V usage is TRBV20-1 and J usage is TRBJ1-1, with unresolved D. The CDR3 spans 10 residues. CDR1 and CDR2 (germline): DFQATT, SNEGSKA (reference sequence). V was shortened by 5 bases and J by 6 bases, with 7 bases between the two germline ends.

The chain combines TRBV5-4 with TRBJ2-7; D is perhaps TRBD2 (6 bases). Between the trimmed V and J ends, which lost 3 bases and 9 bases, there was a span of 22 bases. CDR1 is SGHNT, CDR2 YYREEE, per germline (reference sequence). CDR3 length: 15 amino acids. CDR3 amino acids: CASSSQRVIGSAQYF. The CDR3 bases are TGTGCCAGCAGCTCCCAGCGGGTTATCGGGTCGGCGCAGTACTTC. Full variable domain (rest looked up from reference TRBV5-4 and TRBJ2-7): ETGVTQSPTHLIKTRGQQVTLRCSSQSGHNTVSWYQQALGQGPQFIFQYYREEENGRGNFPPRFSGLQFPNYSSELNVNALELDDSALYLCASSSQRVIGSAQYFGPGTRLTVT.

The rearrangement uses TRBV28 and TRBJ1-5; 7 nucleotides agree with TRBD1. This CDR3 is 14 amino acids long. V shed 5 bases, J shed 6 bases, and the junction held 7 bases outside the gene matches. Germline V gene sequence: CDR1 MDHEN, CDR2 SYDVKM. The CDR3 sequence: CASSRQGNSQPQHF. CDR3 nucleotide sequence: TGTGCCAGCAGTCGACAGGGAAACAGTCAGCCCCAGCATTTT. Combining the CDR3 with reference TRBV28 and TRBJ1-5 gives the whole variable domain DVKVTQSSRYLVKRTGEKVFLECVQDMDHENMFWYRQDPGLGLRLIYFSYDVKMKEKGDIPEGYSVSREKKERFSLILESASTNQTSMYLCASSRQGNSQPQHFGDGTRLSIL.

This clone was seen a single time. The chain has TRBV5-8 and TRBJ2-7; 8 nucleotides align to TRBD1. Trimming took 1 base from V and 12 from J; bases not matched to a gene: 6. Germline V gene data show CDR1 as SGHTS and CDR2 as YDEGEE. CDR3 length equals 12 residues. The CDR3 bases are TGTGCCAGCAGCTTGCGCAGGGGGCTAAGGTACTTC. Translated, it gives CASSLRRGLRYF.

The chain couples TRBV28 to TRBJ1-3, with D maybe TRBD1 (6 bases). Trimming shortened V by 4 bases and J by 2 bases, and 9 bases separated the two germline ends. The CDR3 is made up of 14 amino acids. The V gene's germline CDR1 is MDHEN and CDR2 SYDVKM. CDR3 amino acids: CASSSPGAGNTIYF. The CDR3 region has the DNA TGTGCCAGCAGTTCCCCAGGGGCTGGAAACACCATATATTTT.

The chain couples TRBV6-5 to TRBJ2-3; D is perhaps TRBD1 (5 bases). The germline gives CDR1 MNHEY, CDR2 SVGAGI. Trimming removed 7 bases from V and 2 bases from J, with 7 bases in between. This CDR3 has 12 amino acids. As DNA, the CDR3 is TGTGCCAGCAAACAGGACACAGATACGCAGTATTTT. Amino acid sequence: CASKQDTDTQYF.

CDR3 nucleotide sequence: TGTGCCAGCAGTGGAGGGGGCGGGGGCTACACCTTC. Amino acid sequence: CASSGGGGGYTF. This chain uses TRBV2 with TRBJ1-2; 7 bases fit TRBD1. Trimming cost V 4 bases and J 8 bases; bases outside gene matches: 4. Germline-derived CDR1 and CDR2 are SNHLY and FYNNEI. The CDR3 is made up of 12 amino acids.

CDR3 protein: CASSPKTGHSSYEQYF. The CDR3 DNA follows: TGTGCCAGTAGTCCGAAGACAGGGCACAGCTCCTACGAGCAGTACTTC. The V and J genes are TRBV19 and TRBJ2-7; 7 bases align to TRBD1. Losses at the gene ends were 5 bases for V and 0 bases for J; bases not matched to a gene: 10. This CDR3 contains 16 residues. In germline, CDR1 is LNHDA, CDR2 SQIVND (reference sequence).

This sequence joins TRBV4-3 and TRBJ2-5; D is unclear. The V end lost 1 base, the J end lost 3 bases, and 15 bases lay between the germline ends. The CDR3 totals 16 residues. Germline-derived CDR1 and CDR2 are LGHNA and YSLEER. The CDR3 protein is CASSQAISLPEETQYF. CDR3 in DNA: TGCGCCAGCAGCCAAGCAATTAGCCTCCCGGAAGAGACCCAGTACTTC.

The chain's CDR3 is CASSPRRDRGHGNTIYF. For the CDR3, the DNA is TGTGCCAGCTCACCACGCAGGGACAGGGGGCACGGAAACACCATATATTTT. The V gene is TRBV18, the J gene TRBJ1-3, with 12 bases fitting TRBD1. V gave up 1 base and J gave up 4 bases; unmatched junction bases: 5. Germline V gene data show CDR1 as KGHSH and CDR2 as LQKENI. The CDR3 extends over 17 amino acids.

The chain carries TRBV5-1 and TRBJ1-1; 8 positions match TRBD1. Germline values: CDR1 SGHRS, CDR2 YFSETQ. The CDR3 spans 15 residues. Germline trimming cut 3 bases from V and 5 bases from J; bases unmatched to any gene: 9. The CDR3 nucleotides read TGCGCCAGCAGCTCGGGCACAGGGGGAGGGACTGAAGCTTTCTTT. Translation gives CASSSGTGGGTEAFF.

The chain carries TRBV28 and TRBJ2-7; D not resolved. V shed 5 bases and J shed 2 bases, with 13 bases lying between them. The length of the CDR3 is 14 residues. CDR1 is MDHEN, CDR2 SYDVKM, per germline. CDR3 in DNA: TGTGCCAGCAGTCTCCAGTGGTTTGCCTACGAGCAGTACTTC. Translating gives CASSLQWFAYEQYF.

V is TRBV7-2 and J is TRBJ2-7; TRBD2 is a possible D gene (6 bases). The CDR3 length is 11 residues. V gave up 3 bases and J gave up 6 bases, with 6 bases separating them. Per germline, CDR1 SGHTA and CDR2 FQGNSA. The CDR3 DNA follows: TGTGCCAGCAGCTTGACTAGCGAGCAGTACTTC. It encodes CASSLTSEQYF.

J is TRBJ2-1 and V is TRBV27; 9 nucleotides line up with TRBD1. Unmatched junction bases numbered 2, after V lost 3 bases and J lost 2 bases. This CDR3 is built from 15 residues. From germline, CDR1 is MNHEY and CDR2 SMNVEV (reference sequence). Here the CDR3 DNA reads TGTGCCAGCAGTTTGGACAGGGGCCCCTACAATGAGCAGTTCTTC. This gives the protein CASSLDRGPYNEQFF.

The chain employs TRBV29-1 and TRBJ1-1; possibly TRBD1 for D (5 bases). From germline, CDR1 is SQVTM and CDR2 ANQGSEA. V dropped 1 base and J dropped 1 base, with 7 bases sitting between them. The CDR3 loop spans 13 amino acids. This CDR3 is CSVEGQSNTEAFF. DNA of the CDR3: TGCAGCGTTGAAGGACAGTCGAACACTGAAGCTTTCTTT.

The chain employs TRBV28 and TRBJ2-5, with D possibly being TRBD1 (5 bases). CDR1 and CDR2 (germline): MDHEN, SYDVKM. V lost 5 bases to trimming and J lost 3 bases, with 7 bases between them. CDR3 length: 12 residues. This CDR3 is CASSQGKETQYF. Here the CDR3 DNA reads TGTGCCAGCAGTCAGGGAAAAGAGACCCAGTACTTC. The variable domain in full, with the rest retrieved from reference TRBV28 and TRBJ2-5, is DVKVTQSSRYLVKRTGEKVFLECVQDMDHENMFWYRQDPGLGLRLIYFSYDVKMKEKGDIPEGYSVSREKKERFSLILESASTNQTSMYLCASSQGKETQYFGPGTRLLVL.

The V and J genes are TRBV5-5 and TRBJ1-3, with 7 positions matching TRBD1. The junction had 2 bases not matched to a gene; V was cut back by 4 bases and J by 4 bases. CDR3 size: 13 residues. Germline V gives CDR1 SGHKS, CDR2 YYEKEE (reference sequence). Written as DNA, the CDR3 is TGTGCCAGCAGCCCGGACAGGGGAAACACCATATATTTT. Protein sequence: CASSPDRGNTIYF.

The V gene is TRBV18, the J gene TRBJ2-3; TRBD1 matches at 7 bases. J gave up 2 bases and V 5 bases, and 16 bases lay outside the gene matches. Germline CDR1 reads KGHSH; CDR2 reads LQKENI. This CDR3 has 18 residues. For the CDR3, the DNA is TGTGCCAGCTCAAACAGGGGCGCACGACAGGGTCACACAGATACGCAGTATTTT. It specifies CASSNRGARQGHTDTQYF.